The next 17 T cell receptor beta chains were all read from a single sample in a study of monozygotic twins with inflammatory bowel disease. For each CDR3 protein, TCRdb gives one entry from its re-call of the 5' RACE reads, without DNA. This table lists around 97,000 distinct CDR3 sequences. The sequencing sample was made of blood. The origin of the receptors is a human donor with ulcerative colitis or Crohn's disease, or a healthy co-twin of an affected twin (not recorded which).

This CDR3 reads CSARDGRRSSTYEQYF. The V and J genes are TRBV20-1 and TRBJ2-7; TCRdb's D call of TRBD1 is untestable without DNA. The germline V gene encodes CDR1 DFQATT and CDR2 SNEGSKA (reference sequence). This CDR3 is 16 amino acids long.

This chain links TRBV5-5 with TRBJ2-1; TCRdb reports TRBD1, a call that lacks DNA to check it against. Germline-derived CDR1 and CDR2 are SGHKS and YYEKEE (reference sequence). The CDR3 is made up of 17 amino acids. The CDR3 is CASSPPIIRTGYNEQFF. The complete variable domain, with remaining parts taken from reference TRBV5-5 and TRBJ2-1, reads DAGVTQSPTHLIKTRGQQVTLRCSPISGHKSVSWYQQVLGQGPQFIFQYYEKEERGRGNFPDRFSARQFPNYSSELNVNALLLGDSALYLCASSPPIIRTGYNEQFFGPGTRLTVL.

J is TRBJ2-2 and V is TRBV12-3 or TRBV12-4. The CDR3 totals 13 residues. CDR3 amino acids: CASSLAGSGELFF.

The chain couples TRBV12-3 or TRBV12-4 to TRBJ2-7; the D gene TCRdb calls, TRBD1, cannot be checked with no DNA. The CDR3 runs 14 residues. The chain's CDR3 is CASSLRYRAYEQYF.

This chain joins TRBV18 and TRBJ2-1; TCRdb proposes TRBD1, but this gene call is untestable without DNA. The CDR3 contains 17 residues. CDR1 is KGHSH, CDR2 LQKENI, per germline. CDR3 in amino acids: CASSPPRGQGHINEQFF.

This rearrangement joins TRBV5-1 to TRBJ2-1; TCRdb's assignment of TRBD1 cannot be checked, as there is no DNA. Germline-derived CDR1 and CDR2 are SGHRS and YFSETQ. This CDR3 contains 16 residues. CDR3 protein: CASRPNPGQGLWEQFF.

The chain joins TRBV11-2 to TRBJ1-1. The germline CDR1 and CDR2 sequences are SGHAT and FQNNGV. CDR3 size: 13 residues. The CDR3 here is CASSYSQNTEAFF.

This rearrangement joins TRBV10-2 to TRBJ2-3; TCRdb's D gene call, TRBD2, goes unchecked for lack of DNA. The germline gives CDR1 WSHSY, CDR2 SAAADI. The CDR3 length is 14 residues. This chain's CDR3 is CASSDTGAADTQYF.

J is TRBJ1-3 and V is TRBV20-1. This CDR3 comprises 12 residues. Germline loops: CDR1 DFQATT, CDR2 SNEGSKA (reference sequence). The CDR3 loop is CSAANTGNTIYF.

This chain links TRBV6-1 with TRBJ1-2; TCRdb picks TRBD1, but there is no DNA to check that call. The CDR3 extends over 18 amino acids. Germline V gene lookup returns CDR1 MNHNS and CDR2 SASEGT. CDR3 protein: CASSRRIQVSRTNYGYTF.

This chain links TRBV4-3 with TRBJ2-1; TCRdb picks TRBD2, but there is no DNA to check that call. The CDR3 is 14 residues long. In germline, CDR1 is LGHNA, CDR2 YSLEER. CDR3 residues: CASSKGGVYDEQFF.

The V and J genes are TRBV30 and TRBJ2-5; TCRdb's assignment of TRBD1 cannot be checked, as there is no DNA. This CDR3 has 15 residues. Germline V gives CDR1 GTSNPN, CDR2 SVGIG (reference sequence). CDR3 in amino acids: CAWRKAQGIAETQYF. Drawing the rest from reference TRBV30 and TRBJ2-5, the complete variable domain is SQTIHQWPATLVQPVGSPLSLECTVEGTSNPNLYWYRQAAGRGLQLLFYSVGIGQISSEVPQNLSASRPQDRQFILSSKKLLLSDSGFYLCAWRKAQGIAETQYFGPGTRLLVL.

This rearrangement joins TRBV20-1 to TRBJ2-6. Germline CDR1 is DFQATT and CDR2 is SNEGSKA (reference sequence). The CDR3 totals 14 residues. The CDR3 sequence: CSARPSGGTNVLTF.

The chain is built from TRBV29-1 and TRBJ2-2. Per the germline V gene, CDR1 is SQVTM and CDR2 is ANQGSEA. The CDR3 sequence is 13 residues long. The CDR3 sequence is CSVQRPYTGELFF.

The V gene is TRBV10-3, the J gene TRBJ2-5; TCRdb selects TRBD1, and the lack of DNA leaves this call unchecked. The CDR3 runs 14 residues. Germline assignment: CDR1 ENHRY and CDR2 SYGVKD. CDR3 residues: CAISESGQKETQYF.

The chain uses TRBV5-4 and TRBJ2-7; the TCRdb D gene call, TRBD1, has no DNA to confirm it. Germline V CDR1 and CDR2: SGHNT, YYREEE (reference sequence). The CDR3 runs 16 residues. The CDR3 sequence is CASSLPLGGQSYEQYF.

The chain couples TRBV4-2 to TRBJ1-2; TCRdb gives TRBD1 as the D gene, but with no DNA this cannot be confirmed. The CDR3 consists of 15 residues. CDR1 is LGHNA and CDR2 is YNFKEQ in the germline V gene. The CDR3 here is CASSRGQGDGVGYTF.